This T cell receptor beta chain was found in a study of T cell responses to AZD1222 COVID-19 vaccine. The method was immunoSEQ multiplex PCR; TCRdb's version includes in-frame clones alone and lacks a portion of them. The profile shows roughly 120,000 clones, around 90% of them singletons. This clone has only one observation. V was cut by 4 bases and J by 5 bases, with 8 bases left in between. This CDR3 region has 12 residues. Germline V lookup: CDR1 SGHAT, CDR2 FQNNGV. This clonotype was sampled from an adult in good health. The sequences come from peripheral blood, collected on day 0 of AZD1222 vaccination. The V gene is TRBV11-2, the J gene TRBJ1-2; unclear D gene. CDR3 loop: CASSYPGYGYTF. In DNA form, the CDR3 reads TGTGCCAGCAGCTACCCCGGGTATGGCTACACCTTC.